The T cell receptor (beta chain) described here comes from a study of T cell repertoires in cytomegalovirus infection. Study context: Public TCR beta signatures were indicative of both CMV infection and a matching HLA type.

Study findings and constraints: The response measured ex vivo was dominated by TCR beta clonotypes (HLA-C-restricted and CMV-specific). Identification of carriers of CMV plus the relevant HLA was performed using cumulative public TCR beta family frequency.

Germline CDR1 reads SGHDT; CDR2 reads YYEEEE. The V segment lost 4 bases and the J segment 7 bases; nucleotides outside the gene matches: 10. The CDR3 covers 16 residues. Remarks on this clonotype: As yet, its antigen is unknown.

TCRdb re-derived calls from the reads in MiXCR, one entry per CDR3 protein. The repertoire consists of approximately 750,000 distinct CDR3 sequences, with about 40% occurring once and the leading ten covering 2.8%. What was sequenced was PBMCs. This chain joins TRBV5-6 and TRBJ1-6, with 8 bases identical to TRBD1. The receptor was isolated from a human donor in good health (CMV status not recorded). Some clones in this sample may be carry-over from other donors' samples. CDR3 nucleotides: TGTGCCAGCAGCACTTTTGACAGGGGAGGAAATTCACCCCTCCACTTT. This encodes CASSTFDRGGNSPLHF.